The entry below gives a single T cell receptor (beta chain) sequence along with its context. The antigen it recognizes is unknown. Base quality data are lacking; no much larger clone is found one base away. The data belong to a study of response to subunit inactivated influenza vaccine (dated by TCRdb to 2016 to 2019). Looking at the study overall: To follow how T cells responded to a trivalent subunit inactivated influenza vaccine, the researchers relied on deep quantitative profiling of the T cell receptor repertoire. Study-wide conclusions, independent of this receptor: The authors proposed that each seasonal influenza vaccination may bring in only a limited number of new T cells.

Looking up the germline V gene (reference sequence) yields CDR1 MNHEY and CDR2 SMNVEV. Trimming removed 4 bases from V and 5 bases from J; the gene matches leave 7 bases unexplained. The CDR3 contains 14 residues, cysteine and phenylalanine counted. Only CDR3 DNA remains: 42 bases, in frame from the first base. Library method: RT-PCR. The data were produced on an Illumina HiSeq 2500. TCRdb redid the processing of the public reads, applying fastp at Q25 and MiXCR, and retained in-frame beta chains. Duplicate CDR3 protein sequences are folded into a single record with the most common DNA and genes. Counted in this sample were 530,000 or so distinct CDR3 sequences; 14% of them appeared once. The biggest ten clones account for approximately 10% of the sample.

This sequence originates from a man in his fifties who received an inactivated influenza vaccine. Donor details come from another sample of the same person, matched by shared clones. The rearrangement joined TRBV27 to TRBJ2-7; 8 middle bases align to TRBD1. Specimen: PBMCs from blood, collected 11 to 12 days after vaccination. The DNA sequence reads TGTGCCAGCAGTTCCCTGGACAGGGTCCACGAGCAGTACTTC. Translated, this gives CASSSLDRVHEQYF.